These T cell receptor beta chains were read from a single sample in a study of response to subunit inactivated influenza vaccine. TCRdb analysed the RT-PCR reads with MiXCR anew, one entry per CDR3 protein. There are roughly 620,000 distinct CDR3 sequences in the sample; approximately 10% occur only once, and approximately 10% lies in the top ten. The same data also contributed to another study, on T cells expressing NK-cell markers.

Specimen: PBMCs from blood, collected on the day of vaccination. These receptors were obtained from a man aged 45 to 65 who received an inactivated influenza vaccine. Each CDR3 is given with its conserved first and last residue. Each record gives: J gene, V gene, CDR3 protein.

>TRBJ2-5|TRBV20-1
CSARENSEAQYF
>TRBJ2-1|TRBV29-1
CSVGQGLNEQFF
>TRBJ2-1|TRBV19
CASSIGLAGYYNEQFF
>TRBJ2-7|TRBV27
CASSDLRVSYEQYF
>TRBJ2-1|TRBV10-3
CAISEDSTGRGYNEQFF
>TRBJ1-1|TRBV30
CAWSVLTEAFF
>TRBJ2-2|TRBV3-1
CASRIGTGELFF
>TRBJ1-3|TRBV6-5
CASSSPGNTIYF
>TRBJ2-7|TRBV4-3
CASSQDPPVIWEQYF
>TRBJ1-6|TRBV6-5
CASSLIQDNSPLHF
>TRBJ2-1|TRBV10-3
CAISESGRAIYNEQFF
>TRBJ1-1|TRBV4-3
CASSHTAETEAFF
>TRBJ2-1|TRBV15
CATSRDLAMSSYNEQFF
>TRBJ1-3|TRBV12-3/TRBV12-4
CASSLAWGWDQLGNTIYF
>TRBJ2-5|TRBV12-3/TRBV12-4
CASSSGTGITQYF
>TRBJ1-2|TRBV4-3
CASSIRDMEANYGYTF
>TRBJ2-7|TRBV20-1
CSAIFRDRGHEQYF